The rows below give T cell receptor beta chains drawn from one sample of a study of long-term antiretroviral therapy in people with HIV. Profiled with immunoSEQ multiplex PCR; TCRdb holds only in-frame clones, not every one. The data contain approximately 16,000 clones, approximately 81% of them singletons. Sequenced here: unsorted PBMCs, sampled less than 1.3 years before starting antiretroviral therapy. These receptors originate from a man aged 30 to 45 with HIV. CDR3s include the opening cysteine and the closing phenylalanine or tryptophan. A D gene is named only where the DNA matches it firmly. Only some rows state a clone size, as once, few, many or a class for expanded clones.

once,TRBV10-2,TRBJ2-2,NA,TGCGCCAGCAGAGGGGAATCGAACACCGGGGAGCTGTTTTTT,CASRGESNTGELFF
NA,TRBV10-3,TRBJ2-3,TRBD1,TGTGCCATCAGCGGACAGGGGGGTATGGATACGCAGTATTTT,CAISGQGGMDTQYF
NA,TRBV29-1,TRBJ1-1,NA,TGCAGCGTTGAAGGGTCAGGGTGGAACACTGAAGCTTTCTTT,CSVEGSGWNTEAFF
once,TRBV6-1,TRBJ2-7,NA,TGTGCCAGCAGTGAGTGGCGGCTAAGCTCCTACGAGCAGTACTTC,CASSEWRLSSYEQYF
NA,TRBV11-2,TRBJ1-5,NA,TGTGCCAGCAGCTTAGGTGGGGCTTCGGTGAATCAGCCCCAGCATTTT,CASSLGGASVNQPQHF
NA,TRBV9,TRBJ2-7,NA,TGTGCCAGCAGCGGACTTACGGGGTCGCAGTACTTC,CASSGLTGSQYF
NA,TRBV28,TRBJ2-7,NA,TGTGCCAGCAGTAAGGGGGGACCCTACGAGCAGTACTTC,CASSKGGPYEQYF
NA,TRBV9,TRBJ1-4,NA,TGTGCCAGCAGCGTAAGAGGGACACCTAATGAAAAACTGTTTTTT,CASSVRGTPNEKLFF
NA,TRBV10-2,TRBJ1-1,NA,TGCGCCAGCAGGGATTTAGGCACTGAAGCTTTCTTT,CASRDLGTEAFF
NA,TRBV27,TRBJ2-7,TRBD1,TGTGCCAGTTATCCTCACAAGGACAGGCGGGAGCAGTACTTC,CASYPHKDRREQYF
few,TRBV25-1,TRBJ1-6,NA,TGTGCCAGCAGTGAATTAGGGCGTTCACCCCTCCACTTT,CASSELGRSPLHF
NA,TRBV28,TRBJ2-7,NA,TGTGCCAGCAGTCCCCCTCCGGCAGGGGCAGGCGAGCAGTACTTC,CASSPPPAGAGEQYF
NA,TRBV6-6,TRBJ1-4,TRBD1,TGTGCCAGCAGCAAGGGACAGTCAACTAATGAAAAACTGTTTTTT,CASSKGQSTNEKLFF
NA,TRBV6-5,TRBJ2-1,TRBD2,TGTGCCAGCAGAGCCGGGACTATCAGGGCTTTGGAGCAGTTCTTC,CASRAGTIRALEQFF
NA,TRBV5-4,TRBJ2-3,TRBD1,TGTGCCAGCAGCTTGGCAACAGGGGCCAGCGATACGCAGTATTTT,CASSLATGASDTQYF
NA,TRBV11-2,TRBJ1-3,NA,TGTGCCAGCAGCTTATATCGCGCTGACACCATATATTTT,CASSLYRADTIYF
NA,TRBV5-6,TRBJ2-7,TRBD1,TGTGCCAGCAAATGGAAGGGGGCGGCGGTGTATTTGCAGTACTTC,CASKWKGAAVYLQYF
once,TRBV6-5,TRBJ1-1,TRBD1,TGTGCCAGCAGTTACCAGGGGGACACTGAAGCTTTCTTT,CASSYQGDTEAFF
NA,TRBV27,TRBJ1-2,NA,TGTGCCAGCACACCCGGGACCCCGGGAGGGGGCTATGGCTACACCTTC,CASTPGTPGGGYGYTF
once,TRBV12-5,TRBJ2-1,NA,TGTGCTAGTGGTTGGGATTCATGGCAGGAGCAGTTCTTC,CASGWDSWQEQFF
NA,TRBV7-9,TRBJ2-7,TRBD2,TGTGCCAGCAGTCAAGGCGGGGGGGCTTACGAGCAGTACTTC,CASSQGGGAYEQYF
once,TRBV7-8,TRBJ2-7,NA,TGTGCCAGCAGCAACGTGGTAACCGAGCAGTACTTC,CASSNVVTEQYF
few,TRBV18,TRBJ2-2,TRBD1,TGTGCCAGCTCACAACTGCCGGGACAGAATTCGGCCGGGGAGCTGTTTTTT,CASSQLPGQNSAGELFF
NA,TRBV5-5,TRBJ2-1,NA,TGTGCCAGCAGCTGGGGATCGAGCTCCTACAATGAGCAGTTCTTC,CASSWGSSSYNEQFF
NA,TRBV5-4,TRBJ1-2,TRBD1,TGTGCCAGCAGCCCCAGTGTGGGACAGGGACTCTATGGCTACACCTTC,CASSPSVGQGLYGYTF
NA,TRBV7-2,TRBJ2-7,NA,TGTGCCAGCAGCCTTTCCCCCTACGAGCAGTACTTC,CASSLSPYEQYF
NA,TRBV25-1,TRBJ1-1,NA,TGTGCCAGCAGTGACCTTTCGAACACTGAAGCTTTCTTT,CASSDLSNTEAFF
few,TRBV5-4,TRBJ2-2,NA,TGTGCCAGCAGCTCGGAAGTAAACACCGGGGAGCTGTTTTTT,CASSSEVNTGELFF
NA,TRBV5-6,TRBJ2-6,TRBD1,TGTGCCAGCAGCCGTACAGGGGCTGGGGCCAACGTCCTGACTTTC,CASSRTGAGANVLTF
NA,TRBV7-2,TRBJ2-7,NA,TGTGCCAGCAGCTTATTGAGGGTGGTACACGAGCAGTACTTC,CASSLLRVVHEQYF
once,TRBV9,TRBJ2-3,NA,TGTGCCAGCAGCGTAGCTGGGGTGGGGGCCACAGATACGCAGTATTTT,CASSVAGVGATDTQYF
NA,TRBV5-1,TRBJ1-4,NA,TGCGCCAGCAGCTTGGAGTCCCGGCGTGAAAAACTGTTTTTT,CASSLESRREKLFF
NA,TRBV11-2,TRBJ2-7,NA,TGTGCCAGCAGACCAAGTGGTAGATTCAACGAGCAGTACTTC,CASRPSGRFNEQYF
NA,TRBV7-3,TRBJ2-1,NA,TGTGCCAGCAGCTTAGCGGGACGGGCCCACAATGAGCAGTTCTTC,CASSLAGRAHNEQFF
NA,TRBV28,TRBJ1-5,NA,TGTGCCAGCACAACGTTGGGGACCGGCAATCAGCCCCAGCATTTT,CASTTLGTGNQPQHF
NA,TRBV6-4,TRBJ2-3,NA,TGTGCCAGCAGTGACGGGACTAGCACAGATACGCAGTATTTT,CASSDGTSTDTQYF
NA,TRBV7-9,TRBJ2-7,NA,TGTGCCAGCAGCCCGCGCGGTAGCGGAGGAGCCGAGCAGTACTTC,CASSPRGSGGAEQYF
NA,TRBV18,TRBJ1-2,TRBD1,TGTGCCAGCTCACCACCGGGGACAGGGTCTGATGGCTACACCTTC,CASSPPGTGSDGYTF
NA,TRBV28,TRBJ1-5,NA,TGTGCCAGCAGTTTAACGGGGGTGGCTCAGCCCCAGCATTTT,CASSLTGVAQPQHF
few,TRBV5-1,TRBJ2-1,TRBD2,TGCGCCAGCAGCCTTACGACTAGCGGGAGGAACAATGAGCAGTTCTTC,CASSLTTSGRNNEQFF
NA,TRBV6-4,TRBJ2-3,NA,TGTGCCAGCAGTGACTCACGGGGCGACACAGATACGCAGTATTTT,CASSDSRGDTDTQYF
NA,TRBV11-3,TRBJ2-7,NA,TGTGCCAGCAGCACACACCCGATCCCGACGGTCGTGCAGTACTTC,CASSTHPIPTVVQYF
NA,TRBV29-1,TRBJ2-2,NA,TGCAGCACCGACGGGCCGGGGGCCGTGAGCACCGGGGAGCTGTTTTTT,CSTDGPGAVSTGELFF
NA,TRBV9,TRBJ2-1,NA,TGTGCCAGCAGCGTCAGTGATGGGGTCAATGAGCAGTTCTTC,CASSVSDGVNEQFF
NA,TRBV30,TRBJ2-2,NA,TGTGCCTCCCGACAGACCTCGGGCACCGGGGAGCTGTTTTTT,CASRQTSGTGELFF
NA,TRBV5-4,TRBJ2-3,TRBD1,TGTGCCAGCAGCTCACCGGGACAGGGGGTCACAGATACGCAGTATTTT,CASSSPGQGVTDTQYF
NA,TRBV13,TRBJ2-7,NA,TGTGCCAGCAGCCAGGGACAAACCTACGAGCAGTACTTC,CASSQGQTYEQYF
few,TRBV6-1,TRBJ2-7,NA,TGTGCCAGCAGGAACTACGAGCAGTACTTC,CASRNYEQYF
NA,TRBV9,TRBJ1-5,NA,TGTGCCAGCAGCGCCACACATGGATCTCAGCCCCAGCATTTT,CASSATHGSQPQHF
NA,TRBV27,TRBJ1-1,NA,TGTGCCAGCAGTTACCCCCGACAGTTCACCACTGAAGCTTTCTTT,CASSYPRQFTTEAFF